These T cell receptor beta chains were read from a single sample in a study of beta chain features in type 1 diabetes. Sequencing used immunoSEQ multiplex PCR; TCRdb keeps in-frame clones, though not all of them. The table records about 410,000 clones, roughly 14% of them present only once. The specimen sequenced was naive CD4+ T cells from blood. The receptor set was obtained from a man aged 25-45 years in good health. The CDR3 runs from the conserved cysteine through the conserved F or W. D genes are given only for firm matches. A row's size may be missing; if present it is once, few, many or a size class.

d_call	clone_size	j_call	v_call	cdr3_nt	cdr3_aa
-	-	TRBJ2-6	TRBV7-2	TGTGCCAGCAGCGTTGGACGATTTGGGGCCAACGTCCTGACTTTC	CASSVGRFGANVLTF
-	-	TRBJ2-7	TRBV6-1	TGTGCCAGCAGTGAGGGACACGGGAAATACGAGCAGTACTTC	CASSEGHGKYEQYF
-	few	TRBJ1-2	TRBV25-1	TGTGCCAGCTCTTGGGGGGACTATGGCTACACCTTC	CASSWGDYGYTF
-	-	TRBJ2-4	TRBV7-6	TGTGCCAGCAGCTTAGGGATCCTCGCGGCTCAGTACTTC	CASSLGILAAQYF
-	-	TRBJ2-1	TRBV28	TGTGCCAGCGGGGGGGCTCACGATGAGCAGTTCTTC	CASGGAHDEQFF
-	-	TRBJ1-4	TRBV30	TGTGCCTGGAGTGTACGGGGAGGGGAAAAACTGTTTTTT	CAWSVRGGEKLFF
TRBD1	few	TRBJ2-1	TRBV6-1	TGTGCCGGAATGAGACAGGGTTATAATGAGCAGTTCTTC	CAGMRQGYNEQFF
-	few	TRBJ2-4	TRBV2	TGTGCCAGCAGTCCCGCAGGACGTAACCCCAAAAACATTCAGTACTTC	CASSPAGRNPKNIQYF
TRBD1	once	TRBJ2-7	TRBV6-5	TGTGCCAGCAGTTATGGGACAGGGGTAACCTACGAGCAGTACTTC	CASSYGTGVTYEQYF
-	few	TRBJ1-3	TRBV7-2	TGTGCCAGCAGCACGGACAAAAGAAACACCATATATTTT	CASSTDKRNTIYF
-	few	TRBJ2-1	TRBV10-3	TGTGCCACCGGGACATCGCGGTCTTCCTACAATGAGCAGTTCTTC	CATGTSRSSYNEQFF
TRBD1	-	TRBJ2-5	TRBV4-3	TGCGCCAGCAGCCAGGAAAGGGACAGGGGAGAGACCCAGTACTTC	CASSQERDRGETQYF
-	-	TRBJ2-7	TRBV7-2	TGTGCCAGCAGCTTAGCATCGGCCTACGAGCAGTACTTC	CASSLASAYEQYF
-	few	TRBJ2-2	TRBV2	TGTGCCAGCAGTGAAGCGAACACCGGGGAGCTGTTTTTT	CASSEANTGELFF
TRBD1	few	TRBJ2-5	TRBV18	TGTGCCAGCTCACCAGGGACAGATATTCTTGGGACCCAGTACTTC	CASSPGTDILGTQYF
TRBD2	few	TRBJ2-1	TRBV9	TGTGCCAGCAGCGTAGGGGGGACTAGCGACTACAATGAGCAGTTCTTC	CASSVGGTSDYNEQFF
-	-	TRBJ2-3	TRBV11-2	TGTGCCAGCAGCTTGATAAGCACAGATACGCAGTATTTT	CASSLISTDTQYF
-	-	TRBJ2-3	TRBV25-1	TGTGCCAGCAGGCAACCTAGCACAGATACGCAGTATTTT	CASRQPSTDTQYF
-	-	TRBJ1-1	TRBV19	TGTGCCAGTAGTACATACCAGAACACTGAAGCTTTCTTT	CASSTYQNTEAFF
-	-	TRBJ1-5	TRBV5-1	TGCGCCAGCAGCTTGCGGGGGCTTAGCAATCAGCCCCAGCATTTT	CASSLRGLSNQPQHF
-	-	TRBJ1-1	TRBV5-4	TGTGCCAGCAGCTTGGATGCAAACACTGAAGCTTTCTTT	CASSLDANTEAFF
TRBD1	-	TRBJ2-5	TRBV5-1	TGCGCCAGCAGCCGATGGACAGGGGGAGAGACCCAGTACTTC	CASSRWTGGETQYF
TRBD1	few	TRBJ1-1	TRBV18	TGTGCCAGCTCACCACCGACAGGGCCGAACACTGAAGCTTTCTTT	CASSPPTGPNTEAFF
TRBD2	few	TRBJ2-3	TRBV2	TGTGCCAGCAGTGTTCAGCGGGGGTGGGATACGCAGTATTTT	CASSVQRGWDTQYF
-	few	TRBJ1-1	TRBV7-9	TGTGCCAGCAGCTTATCCACGATTGTTACGGACACTGAAGCTTTCTTT	CASSLSTIVTDTEAFF
-	few	TRBJ2-7	TRBV6-6	TGTGCCAGCAGTCTCCCGACCGGGTACGAGCAGTACTTC	CASSLPTGYEQYF
-	-	TRBJ1-2	TRBV29-1	TGCAGCGTTGCGCTTAGCGGTGGCTACACCTTC	CSVALSGGYTF
-	-	TRBJ1-2	TRBV28	TGTGCCAGCAGAGAGGTCTATGGCTACACCTTC	CASREVYGYTF